A selection of T cell receptor beta chains follows, all from one sample in a study of blood T cell repertoires in COVID-19. Using immunoSEQ multiplex PCR, the repertoire was profiled, and TCRdb retains in-frame clones only, with some absent. The sample includes 250,000 to 300,000 clones, around 87% of them seen just once. What was sequenced was peripheral blood. Source of these receptors: a woman aged 45-65 years who had recovered from COVID-19. The CDR3 runs from the conserved cysteine through the conserved F or W. D genes are given only for firm matches. Size is stated for part of the rows, as once, few or many counts, or as a class when the clone is expanded.

TRBJ2-3 | . | TRBV15 | . | CATSSRLRRPDTQYF | TGTGCCACCAGCAGCAGATTAAGGAGGCCAGATACGCAGTATTTT
TRBJ1-5 | few | TRBV6-1 | TRBD1 | CASSDQGVRNQPQHF | TGTGCCAGCAGTGACCAGGGGGTGAGAAATCAGCCCCAGCATTTT
TRBJ2-7 | . | TRBV6-5 | . | CASSYSRGQSGYEQYF | TGTGCCAGCAGTTACTCGAGAGGACAGAGTGGCTACGAGCAGTACTTC
TRBJ2-3 | . | TRBV9 | TRBD2 | CASSFQTSGRTDTQYF | TGTGCCAGCAGCTTCCAGACTAGCGGCCGCACAGATACGCAGTATTTT
TRBJ2-1 | . | TRBV7-5 | . | CARVESLSRVTYNEQFF | TGTGCCAGAGTGGAGAGCCTAAGCAGGGTTACATACAATGAGCAGTTCTTC
TRBJ2-2 | . | TRBV27 | TRBD1 | CASSFPDRGSPGELFF | TGTGCCAGCAGTTTCCCAGACAGGGGATCCCCCGGGGAGCTGTTTTTT
TRBJ1-1 | . | TRBV5-1 | . | CASSLHRANTEAFF | TGCGCCAGCAGCTTGCACAGGGCGAACACTGAAGCTTTCTTT
TRBJ1-2 | . | TRBV7-9 | TRBD1 | CASSLEYWDRGSKGYGYTF | TGTGCCAGCAGCCTCGAATATTGGGACAGGGGCTCAAAGGGCTATGGCTACACCTTC
TRBJ2-7 | . | TRBV6-1 | TRBD2 | CASSEAGTSYTNEQYF | TGTGCCAGCAGTGAAGCGGGGACTAGCTATACGAACGAGCAGTACTTC
TRBJ2-3 | . | TRBV27 | . | CASRTGTDTQYF | TGTGCCAGCAGGACAGGGACTGATACGCAGTATTTT
TRBJ1-1 | few | TRBV7-7 | TRBD1 | CASSYTDRGFTEAFF | TGTGCTAGCAGTTACACAGACAGGGGGTTCACTGAAGCTTTCTTT
TRBJ2-7 | . | TRBV28 | TRBD1 | CASSLVSGGALFEQYF | TGTGCCAGCAGTTTAGTTTCAGGGGGCGCGTTGTTCGAGCAGTACTTC
TRBJ1-2 | . | TRBV29-1 | TRBD1 | CSVGDRGNTF | TGCAGCGTTGGGGACAGGGGTAACACCTTC
TRBJ1-5 | . | TRBV18 | . | CASSRGGERQPQHF | TGTGCCAGCTCTCGGGGGGGGGAACGGCAGCCCCAGCATTTT
TRBJ2-5 | . | TRBV7-6 | TRBD1 | CASRSVDRERGTQYF | TGTGCCAGCAGATCAGTGGACAGGGAAAGAGGGACCCAGTACTTC
TRBJ1-5 | . | TRBV19 | . | CASNSRRRGGNQPQHF | TGTGCCAGTAACTCAAGGCGCAGGGGCGGCAATCAGCCCCAGCATTTT
TRBJ2-3 | . | TRBV7-2 | TRBD2 | CASSLLAGAFTDTQYF | TGTGCCAGCAGCTTATTAGCGGGAGCCTTTACAGATACGCAGTATTTT
TRBJ2-5 | . | TRBV27 | . | CASSLSMKTEETQYF | TGTGCCAGCAGTTTATCTATGAAGACAGAAGAGACCCAGTACTTC
TRBJ2-3 | . | TRBV29-1 | TRBD2 | CSVWTSGRDTQYF | TGCAGCGTCTGGACTAGCGGGAGAGATACGCAGTATTTT
TRBJ2-4 | once | TRBV5-5 | . | CASSLEERIPAKNIQYF | TGTGCCAGCAGCTTGGAGGAGCGGATTCCAGCCAAAAACATTCAGTACTTC